This TCR beta chain was identified during a study of monozygotic twins with inflammatory bowel disease. Overall study findings and caveats: Inverse Simpson values showed less TCRbeta diversity in IBD patients than in their healthy co-twins.

The CDR3 totals 15 residues. CDR1 and CDR2 from the germline V gene are MNHEY and SMNVEV (reference sequence). For each CDR3 protein, TCRdb gives one entry from its re-call of the 5' RACE reads, without DNA. The clone table shows around 380,000 distinct CDR3 sequences, with the ten largest holding around 2.3%. About this clonotype: No antigen is known for it.

The chain uses TRBV27 and TRBJ2-7. This sequence originates from a human donor with ulcerative colitis or Crohn's disease, or a healthy co-twin of an affected twin (not recorded which). The sequenced sample consisted of blood. CDR3 loop: CASSSPAGAAYEQYF.